The entry below gives a single T cell receptor (beta chain) sequence along with its context. What this receptor recognizes is not known. It has no much larger one-base neighbor in the sample; base qualities were not kept. In total, 500 to 700 healthy bone marrow donors made up the cohort. At the time of sampling, all cohort members were nominally healthy, though unrecorded immune exposures were likely present. The donor was CMV seronegative and belonged to the group of 350 or so seronegative cohort members. Each donor provided a peripheral blood sample, and peripheral blood mononuclear cells were used for TCR beta sequencing. Genomic DNA extraction from the blood cell samples was performed with the Qiagen DNeasy Blood Extraction Kit. The data belong to a study of cytomegalovirus exposure and HLA in healthy donors (dated by TCRdb to 2017 to 2019). Background for the entire study: An earlier analysis of approximately 640 of the donors reported approximately 270 Gb of sequence data and more than 90 million unique TCR beta sequences from about 179 million T cells. HLA typing covered class I and class II loci at four-digit resolution. Rather than drawing on any new phenotypic data, the later analysis identified candidate immune exposures from TCR beta sequences and the way those sequences occurred across donors. An earlier analysis of around 580 of the donors used high-throughput TCR beta sequencing to judge whether each TCR beta V gene segment behaved as functional or pseudogenic. About 300 gigabases of sequencing data and tens of millions of unique TCR sequences were included in an early release covering under 650 HLA-typed donors. Roughly five DR-DQ haplotypes were handled as single units for association and clustering, since linkage in the cohort was strong. In addition to the first cohort of 500 to 850 subjects, a separate validation cohort of some 120 different subjects was used. Using immunosequencing, the study profiled T cell repertoires from around 670 subjects and related those repertoires to cytomegalovirus serostatus. To predict cytomegalovirus infection status, the study brought together high-throughput TCR immunosequencing, statistical association of individual TCRs with disease status, and machine learning. A later genetic analysis took genome-wide SNP genotypes for about 65% of the roughly 670 donors and used that subset as a discovery cohort. Of the approximately 400 genotyped donors, over 70% fell in the genetic ancestry cluster associated with self-reported Caucasian donors. A later analysis re-analyzed previously published TCR beta repertoires from 600 to 850 donors and added high-resolution HLA genotyping to study TCR occurrence patterns. All discovery cohort repertoires had been generated using a single sequencing platform. Donor age, sex, ethnicity and CMV serostatus were collected together with the repertoire data. The number of donors typed differed by locus, with about 629-630 for A, B, C, DRB1 and DQB1, more than 500 for DQA1, approximately 580 for DPA1, and some 440 for DPB1. Among 350 to 400 genotyped donors of the cohort, an average of about 240,000 unique TCR beta nucleotide sequences were sequenced per donor, roughly 20% of them non-productive. The study aimed to test whether signatures of past pathogen exposure could be identified by cataloging public T cell receptors.

CDR1 and CDR2, per the germline V gene, are ENHRY and SYGVKD. Trimming takes 10 bases from V and 2 bases from J, and the germline ends sit 16 bases apart. From the cysteine through the phenylalanine, the CDR3 covers 14 amino acids. The entry retains the CDR3 DNA only, 42 bases that are in frame from base 1. General findings and caveats noted by the study authors: When HLA alleles, especially DR and DQ, strongly co-occurred, TCR associations were difficult to assign to individual alleles. In vitro tests confirmed that three of the cytomegalovirus-associated TCR beta chains recognize cytomegalovirus antigens. Presence/absence analyses assumed roughly uniform sequencing depth across donors, an assumption that may not hold. Specific HLA alleles were associated with 15,000 to 20,000 TCR beta sequences at a false discovery rate of 0.05 in a later analysis. This cohort had only TCR beta chains sequenced, and the lack of alpha or paired-chain data limited which features could be detected. Compared with the roughly 700-donor mean, donors in an Asian-associated ancestry cluster had fewer N-insertions in productive TCRs, according to a later genetic analysis. V-gene and J-gene trimming of TCR beta chains was associated with a missense DCLRE1C variant in a later genetic analysis, and the association was replicated in an independent cohort. The study gave a list of more than 150 TCR beta chains associated with cytomegalovirus. The authors suggested that the approach could potentially be extended to other disease states and immunological phenotypes. A cluster of highly shared sequence variants was judged likely to be a technical artifact of the sequencing pipeline. While some public TCRs were present in many individuals, most TCR sequences turned up only very rarely across donors. Compared with equally common non-associated chains, HLA-associated TCR beta chains in a later analysis were more clonally expanded and had lower generation probabilities. Correlated functional status among segregating V segments might reflect linkage disequilibrium, but an unknown experimental factor could not be ruled out. Most CMV-associated TCR beta chains appeared to be HLA-restricted in a later analysis, and the HLA associations seemed to be driven largely by CMV exposure. Because HLA typing was missing for some donors at each locus, association tests included only the typed subset. In an earlier analysis of about 540 of the donors, most TCR beta V segments were observed in productive rearrangements about 87% or about 30% of the time, broadly matching IMGT annotations. Immune exposure information for the cohort was limited to CMV serostatus. According to a later analysis, TCR association rates differed among HLA loci, with DRB1 alleles showing the most associated TCRs and HLA-C alleles showing the fewest. A later analysis reported that several top co-occurrence clusters appeared linked to parvovirus B19, influenza, CMV and Epstein-Barr virus. A further reported finding was that TCR beta sequences accurately predicted the HLA-A and HLA-B alleles for most subjects in the first cohort. Cytomegalovirus status was reported to be diagnosed by the classifier with high specificity and sensitivity in both the original and validation cohorts. Some IMGT-functional V segments, including TRBV6-2 and TRBV6-3, could not be distinguished by the 87-base-pair reads and were therefore excluded. Fewer than 20 rarely observed V segments, including chromosome 9 orphons, were excluded from the earlier analysis of several hundred of the donors because counts were too low.

The method behind the library was the immunoSEQ multiplex PCR assay. For the multiplex PCR, a mixture combining 60 forward primers for TCR Vbeta segments and 13 reverse primers for TCR Jbeta segments was used. A multiplex PCR assay on genomic DNA amplified the CDR3 region of rearranged TCR beta genes. Amplified TCR beta libraries were sequenced as 87-base-pair reads on the Illumina HiSeq System. In the original analysis: A later analysis counted about 80 million unique TCR beta chains across the 666 repertoires, and 9 million to 14 million of these chains were shared by at least two donors. Raw reads were error-corrected and collapsed into unique sequences with a nearest-neighbor algorithm that merged closely related sequences to remove PCR and sequencing errors. Alignment of CDR3 sequences to IMGT reference sequences was used to assign V, D and J gene segments. For a sequence to be retained, at least a six-nucleotide match to both a V gene segment and a J gene segment was required. A rearrangement counted as productive if the CDR3 had no stop codons and remained in frame with V and J, and every other rearrangement counted as non-productive. CDR3 was defined according to IMGT convention as the region running from the second conserved V-encoded cysteine to the conserved J-encoded phenylalanine. Sequences without an unambiguous match to a single V gene segment were excluded from the earlier analysis of several hundred of the donors. In an earlier analysis of some 590 of the donors, a V segment was called functional when productive rearrangements were above 56.7%, and segregating when the standard deviation between donors exceeded 5%. To diagnose cytomegalovirus status from the catalog of TCR beta chain sequences, a statistical classification framework was built. In a later analysis, V and J genes were assigned by comparing TCR nucleotide sequences against IMGT/GENE-DB human TR gene sequences. In a later analysis, CDR3 sequences and most-parsimonious VDJ recombination scenarios were assigned using the TCRdist pipeline. In a later analysis, each TCR beta chain was defined by its CDR3 amino acid sequence together with its V-gene family, and reads lacking a unique V-gene family were excluded. As a way to deal with suspected cross-contamination and a sequencing artifact, a later analysis dropped 450 to 600 nucleotide sequences that were highly shared and had low generation probability. A later analysis calculated a clonal expansion index for each public chain from normalized within-repertoire ranks of inferred template counts. In a later analysis, generation probabilities were computed with a VDJ recombination model fitted to out-of-frame rearrangements, and the resulting probabilities were checked against IGoR. In a later analysis, TCR-TCR, TCR-HLA and TCR-CMV co-occurrence was scored with hypergeometric tests, and a repertoire-size bias correction was applied to TCR pairs. False discovery rates were estimated in a later analysis by permuting HLA or CMV assignments 20 times. In a later analysis, co-occurring TCRs were grouped with DBSCAN, and TCRdist sequence similarity was added when clustering was performed within HLA-allele-positive subsets. For co-occurrence clustering, repertoires with fewer than 30,000 or more than 120,000 public chains were excluded, along with five repertoires with anomalous nucleotide sharing. Entries here come from immuneACCESS through TCRdb and include only in-frame sequences with V and J called. Some clones fail to appear in such tables; in the studies checked, an unresolved V gene covers under half of the shortfall, and the cause of the remainder is unknown. The V and J calls and the clone size are those of that table, but D and trimming were determined from the DNA. The table for this sample lists 120,000 or so clones; less than 80% of them were counted only once. Less than 4.5% of the sample is in the top ten clones.

Sequencing was carried out using PBMCs. The TCR was taken from a man aged 25 to 45 in good health and CMV-seronegative. The chain links TRBV10-3 with TRBJ2-3, with TRBD1 perhaps the D gene, on 6 matching bases. The sequence in DNA is TGTGCCACTACTACCCGGGACAACACAGATACGCAGTATTTT. It translates as CATTTRDNTDTQYF.